The 8 T cell receptor beta chains presented below share a single source sample, sequenced in a study of blood T cell repertoires in COVID-19. The table came from immunoSEQ multiplex PCR; TCRdb's copy has only in-frame clones and leaves some out. The table includes 95,000 to 110,000 clones, roughly 90% detected once. Sequencing was performed on peripheral blood. Source of these receptors: a woman of 80 years or more in a cohort sampled during active COVID-19.

The chain couples TRBV30 to TRBJ2-7, with a possible D match to TRBD1 (6 bases). V was clipped by 2 bases and J by 2 bases, with 13 bases between them. The length of the CDR3 is 14 residues. Germline CDR1 GTSNPN, CDR2 SVGIG (reference sequence). The CDR3 is CAWSSLPGAYEQYF. In nucleotides, the CDR3 is TGTGCCTGGAGTTCGTTGCCAGGGGCCTACGAGCAGTACTTC. Using reference TRBV30 and TRBJ2-7 for the parts outside the CDR3, the full variable domain is SQTIHQWPATLVQPVGSPLSLECTVEGTSNPNLYWYRQAAGRGLQLLFYSVGIGQISSEVPQNLSASRPQDRQFILSSKKLLLSDSGFYLCAWSSLPGAYEQYFGPGTRLTVT.

This clone was observed a few times. The chain is built from TRBV30 and TRBJ1-1; 8 bases map to TRBD1. The length of the CDR3 is 13 residues. CDR1 and CDR2 (germline): GTSNPN, SVGIG (reference sequence). V shed 5 bases, J shed 2 bases, and the junction held 4 bases outside the gene matches. CDR3 amino acids: CAWQGQANTEAFF. The CDR3 region has the DNA TGTGCCTGGCAGGGACAGGCAAACACTGAAGCTTTCTTT. Full variable domain (outside the CDR3, taken from reference TRBV30 and TRBJ1-1): SQTIHQWPATLVQPVGSPLSLECTVEGTSNPNLYWYRQAAGRGLQLLFYSVGIGQISSEVPQNLSASRPQDRQFILSSKKLLLSDSGFYLCAWQGQANTEAFFGQGTRLTVV.

The rearrangement joins TRBV9 to TRBJ2-3, with D hard to call. Trimming shortened V by 3 bases and J by 1 base, and 6 bases separated the two germline ends. CDR1 is SGDLS and CDR2 is YYNGEE in the germline V gene. CDR3 size: 13 residues. CDR3: CASSGSGTDTQYF. CDR3 bases: TGTGCCAGCAGCGGAAGCGGCACAGATACGCAGTATTTT.

This sequence joins TRBV3-1 (or the pseudogene TRBV3-2) and TRBJ1-1; D is undetermined. Trimming took off 1 base at V and 1 base at J, with 7 bases between the two ends. The CDR3 is 14 amino acids. Per the germline V gene, CDR1 is LGHDT and CDR2 is YNNKEL (reference sequence). CDR3 in amino acids: CASSQVAENTEAFF. The CDR3 DNA reads as TGTGCCAGCAGCCAAGTGGCAGAGAACACTGAAGCTTTCTTT.

The chain uses TRBV12-5 and TRBJ2-7; D not certain. The germline CDR1 and CDR2 sequences are LGHNT and FRNRAP. Trimming left V 0 bases short and J 12 bases short, with 27 bases between. The CDR3 length is 17 residues. The DNA of the CDR3 is TGTGCTAGTGGTTTGGTACAATTGATTAGCAACCCCCCTGAGGCGTACTTC. This encodes CASGLVQLISNPPEAYF. Supplemented by reference TRBV12-5 and TRBJ2-7, the full variable domain reads DARVTQTPRHKVTEMGQEVTMRCQPILGHNTVFWYRQTMMQGLELLAYFRNRAPLDDSGMPKDRFSAEMPDATLATLKIQPSEPRDSAVYFCASGLVQLISNPPEAYFGPGTRLTVT.

This rearrangement joins TRBV24-1 to TRBJ2-1, with 11 bases that match TRBD2. Germline V gene sequence: CDR1 KGHDR, CDR2 SFDVKD. The CDR3 contains 18 residues. V lost 5 bases, J lost 3 bases, and 11 bases stayed unmatched. CDR3 amino acids: CATSASLGGLAGYNEQFF. Here the CDR3 DNA reads TGTGCCACCAGTGCCTCCCTAGGCGGACTAGCGGGCTACAATGAGCAGTTCTTC.

The chain carries TRBV6-5 and TRBJ1-5, with 10 bases lining up with TRBD1. The CDR3 loop spans 15 amino acids. The trim removed 5 bases at V and 5 bases at J, leaving 6 bases unmatched. Germline loops: CDR1 MNHEY, CDR2 SVGAGI. CDR3 loop: CASSLQGTGDQPQHF. In DNA, the CDR3 is TGTGCCAGCAGTCTCCAAGGGACAGGGGATCAGCCCCAGCATTTT.

V gene TRBV5-6 combines with J gene TRBJ1-2; TRBD1 matches at 7 bases. Germline V CDR1 and CDR2: SGHDT, YYEEEE. The trim removed 4 bases at V and 4 bases at J, leaving 7 bases unmatched. The length of the CDR3 is 14 residues. The CDR3 is CASSRSGQFYGYTF. CDR3 sequence (DNA): TGTGCCAGCAGCAGGTCGGGACAGTTCTATGGCTACACCTTC.